A selection of T cell receptor beta chains follows, all from one sample in a study of Ad26.COV2.S vaccination and SARS-CoV-2 variants. Clones were sequenced by immunoSEQ multiplex PCR, and TCRdb holds only the in-frame ones, with some missing. The sample holds approximately 480,000 clones, around 90% seen once. The material sequenced was peripheral blood, taken in a trial of Ad26.COV2.S vaccine versus placebo. Receptors were obtained from a person between 18 and 60 years old who received the Ad26.COV2.S COVID-19 vaccine or a placebo. Each CDR3 is given with its conserved first and last residue. D genes are given only for firm matches.

NA | TRBJ2-1 | TRBV5-1 | 13 | CASSLGPLNEQFF
NA | TRBJ1-1 | TRBV7-3 | 14 | CASSLSGKGTEAFF
NA | TRBJ1-3 | TRBV30 | 10 | CARGGNTIYF
NA | TRBJ1-2 | TRBV25-1 | 15 | CASSATGMANYGYTF
NA | TRBJ2-4 | TRBV19 | 14 | CASSIGGVKNIQYF
TRBD1 | TRBJ1-2 | TRBV19 | 15 | CASSISGQGGYGYTF
NA | TRBJ2-2 | TRBV14 | 17 | CASSQKRGFRSDGELFF
NA | TRBJ2-7 | TRBV6-2/TRBV6-3 | 12 | CASSYIRARQYF
TRBD1 | TRBJ1-5 | TRBV18 | 14 | CASTRTGSNQPQHF
TRBD2 | TRBJ2-2 | TRBV7-9 | 17 | CASSLLGLAGASGELFF
NA | TRBJ2-3 | TRBV7-2 | 16 | CASSLGLSGSTDTQYF
NA | TRBJ1-1 | TRBV5-4 | 14 | CASSIQAVYTEAFF
NA | TRBJ1-2 | TRBV19 | 14 | CASIPGGANYGYTF
NA | TRBJ2-7 | TRBV7-3 | 14 | CASSNSGTAYEQYF
NA | TRBJ2-7 | TRBV5-1 | 13 | CASSPHIPYEQYF
NA | TRBJ1-1 | TRBV7-2 | 15 | CASSLWPEGHTEAFF
NA | TRBJ2-1 | TRBV5-1 | 16 | CASRVGQGLSYNEQFF
NA | TRBJ2-5 | TRBV5-4 | 14 | CASSPGLSRETQYF
NA | TRBJ2-7 | TRBV9 | 16 | CASSGFRGERAYEQYF
TRBD2 | TRBJ2-3 | TRBV7-9 | 15 | CASSLTSGSTDTQYF
TRBD2 | TRBJ2-1 | TRBV29-1 | 14 | CSVAGGSFYNEQFF
TRBD2 | TRBJ2-1 | TRBV20-1 | 15 | CSASDAGGPYNEQFF
TRBD1 | TRBJ2-7 | TRBV18 | 16 | CASSPRDRGGSYEQYF
NA | TRBJ1-2 | TRBV6-1 | 14 | CASSEEWGNYGYTF
NA | TRBJ1-2 | TRBV4-3 | 15 | CASSQDPGPGYGYTF
TRBD1 | TRBJ2-7 | TRBV5-1 | 14 | CASSFRQGPYEQYF
NA | TRBJ2-5 | TRBV18 | 13 | CASSPGREKTQYF
NA | TRBJ1-2 | TRBV12-3/TRBV12-4 | 13 | CASSPGTVDGYTF
TRBD1 | TRBJ2-3 | TRBV19 | 16 | CASSALGTGGADTQYF
NA | TRBJ2-3 | TRBV7-3 | 14 | CASRPDRATDTQYF
NA | TRBJ2-2 | TRBV28 | 13 | CASHDPNTGELFF
TRBD1 | TRBJ2-7 | TRBV5-1 | 14 | CASSLRTGTYEQYF
NA | TRBJ2-3 | TRBV9 | 18 | CASSATGGGTFSTDTQYF
NA | TRBJ1-1 | TRBV4-1 | 14 | CASSRGSYNTEAFF
TRBD1 | TRBJ1-5 | TRBV24-1 | 19 | CATSDRSGTGPYSNQPQHF
TRBD2 | TRBJ2-1 | TRBV7-9 | 16 | CASSVLGGRALNEQFF
NA | TRBJ2-7 | TRBV11-1 | 13 | CASSLYRSYEQYF
NA | TRBJ1-1 | TRBV5-5 | 17 | CASSLVAGRGMNTEAFF
NA | TRBJ1-5 | TRBV11-1 | 13 | CASSQGLNQPQHF